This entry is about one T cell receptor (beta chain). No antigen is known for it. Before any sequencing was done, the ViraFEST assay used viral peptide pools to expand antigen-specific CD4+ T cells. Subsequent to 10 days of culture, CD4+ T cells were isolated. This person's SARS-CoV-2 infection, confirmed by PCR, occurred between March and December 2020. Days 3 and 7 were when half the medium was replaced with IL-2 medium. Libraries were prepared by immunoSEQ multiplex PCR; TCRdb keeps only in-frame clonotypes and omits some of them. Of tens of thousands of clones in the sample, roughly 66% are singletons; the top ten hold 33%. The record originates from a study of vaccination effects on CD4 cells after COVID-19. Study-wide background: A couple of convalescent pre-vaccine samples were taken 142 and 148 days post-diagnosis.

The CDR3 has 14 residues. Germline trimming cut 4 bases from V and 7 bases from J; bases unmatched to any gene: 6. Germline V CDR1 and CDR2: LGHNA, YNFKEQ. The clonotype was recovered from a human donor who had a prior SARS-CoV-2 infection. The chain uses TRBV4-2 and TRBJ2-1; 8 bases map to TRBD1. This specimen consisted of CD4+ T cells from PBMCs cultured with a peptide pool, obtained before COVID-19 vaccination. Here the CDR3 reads CASSPADRGNEQFF. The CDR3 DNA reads TGTGCCAGCAGCCCCGCCGACAGGGGAAATGAGCAGTTCTTC.